This T cell receptor beta chain is drawn from a study of CXCR3-negative and CXCR3-positive naive CD8 T cells. Study-wide results and caveats: Memory cells showed distinct TRBV-TRBJ patterns, while the two naive subsets matched.

It was by 5' RACE with UMI labels that the TRB cDNA libraries were prepared. TCRdb reanalyzed the 5' RACE reads and collapses them to one entry per CDR3 protein, without DNA. The sample's table shows about 48,000 distinct CDR3 sequences. Germline V gene sequence: CDR1 MDHEN, CDR2 SYDVKM. This CDR3 is 16 amino acids long. As regards this clonotype: Its antigen remains unknown.

The chain carries TRBV28 and TRBJ1-2. Sequencing was done on a sample of memory CD8+ T cells from blood. The clonotype comes from a human donor in good health. Some clones in this sample may be carry-over from other donors' samples. CDR3 region: CASYRWSVGVGYGYTF.